The 21 T cell receptor beta chains presented below share a single source sample, sequenced in a study of T cell repertoires in cytomegalovirus infection. MiXCR, applied by TCRdb to the reads, yields one record per CDR3 protein. Here the sample spans 640,000 or so distinct CDR3 sequences, around 32% being singletons. Antigens for these TCRs are unknown. The sequenced sample was cultured PBMCs, obtained from culture after CMV antigen stimulation. All receptors derive from a human donor in good health (CMV status not recorded). Some clones in this sample may be carry-over from other donors' samples.

The rearrangement uses TRBV4-3 and TRBJ2-3, with 11 bases that match TRBD2. Germline-derived CDR1 and CDR2 are LGHNA and YSLEER. The V and J ends lost 4 bases and 9 bases, in that order; junction bases with no gene match: 6. The CDR3 loop spans 14 amino acids. The CDR3 protein is CASSPIAGGWTQYF. For the CDR3, the DNA is TGCGCCAGCAGCCCGATAGCGGGAGGGTGGACGCAGTATTTT.

CDR3 protein: CASSAIGGNTEAFF. The DNA of the CDR3 is TGTGCCAGCAGCGCCATCGGGGGGAACACTGAAGCTTTCTTT. The chain links TRBV7-9 to TRBJ1-1, with D tentatively TRBD1 (5 bases). CDR1 is SEHNR, CDR2 FQNEAQ, per germline (reference sequence). This CDR3 has 14 amino acids. V shed 5 bases and J shed 1 base, with 11 bases lying between them.

This clonotype appeared a few times. The V and J genes are TRBV7-6 and TRBJ2-2; D is uncertain. The V gene lost 1 base and the J gene lost 0 bases, with 9 bases spanning the gap. The germline V gene encodes CDR1 SGHVS and CDR2 FNYEAQ. The CDR3 is made up of 16 amino acids. This chain's CDR3 is CASSLGGLTNTGELFF. The CDR3 nucleotides are TGTGCCAGCAGCTTAGGTGGTCTTACGAACACCGGGGAGCTGTTTTTT.

This clonotype has a count of ten or more. This sequence joins TRBV7-2 and TRBJ1-2, with 7 bases that match TRBD1. Looked up from germline, CDR1 is SGHTA and CDR2 is FQGNSA. J was trimmed by 0 bases and V by 5 bases; bases with no gene match: 9. This CDR3 is 16 amino acids long. The CDR3 DNA is TGTGCCAGCAGCGACAGCAGACAGGGTCCTAACTATGGCTACACCTTC. Residues: CASSDSRQGPNYGYTF.

This chain links TRBV27 with TRBJ2-1; D is unclear. The V and J ends lost 0 bases and 4 bases respectively, with 10 bases between them. CDR1 and CDR2 from the germline V gene are MNHEY and SMNVEV (reference sequence). The CDR3 covers 15 residues. The CDR3: CASSLSMAVYNEQFF. In DNA, the CDR3 is TGTGCCAGCAGTTTATCGATGGCGGTTTACAATGAGCAGTTCTTC.

In this sample, this clonotype turned up a few times. V gene TRBV11-2 combines with J gene TRBJ2-5; D call uncertain. The V gene's germline CDR1 is SGHAT and CDR2 FQNNGV. The CDR3 totals 15 residues. Trimming shortened V by 1 base and J by 5 bases, and 14 bases separated the two germline ends. In DNA, the CDR3 is TGTGCCAGCAGCTTAGGGCAGGTAGTCGGGGAGACCCAGTACTTC. Translated, it gives CASSLGQVVGETQYF.

This clonotype occurred a few times. This sequence joins TRBV4-1 and TRBJ1-4, with D possibly being TRBD1 (5 bases). With 4 bases removed from V and 0 bases from J, the gap between germline ends came to 12 bases. CDR1 and CDR2 (germline): MGHRA, YSYEKL. The CDR3 length is 16 residues. Here the CDR3 reads CASSPGALATNEKLFF. CDR3 DNA: TGCGCCAGCAGCCCCGGGGCGTTAGCAACTAATGAAAAACTGTTTTTT.

The chain is built from TRBV11-2 and TRBJ2-7, with D perhaps TRBD1 or TRBD2 (5 bases each). Trimming pared 5 bases from V and 4 bases from J, leaving 18 bases between. CDR3 length: 15 amino acids. Germline CDR1 SGHAT, CDR2 FQNNGV. CDR3 loop: CASSQPRGATYEQYF. Here the CDR3 DNA reads TGTGCCAGCAGCCAACCGAGGGGAGCAACTTACGAGCAGTACTTC. Full variable domain (outside the CDR3, taken from reference TRBV11-2 and TRBJ2-7): EAGVAQSPRYKIIEKRQSVAFWCNPISGHATLYWYQQILGQGPKLLIQFQNNGVVDDSQLPKDRFSAERLKGVDSTLKIQPAKLEDSAVYLCASSQPRGATYEQYFGPGTRLTVT.

Remarks on this clonotype: No conserved phenylalanine or tryptophan ends this CDR3, so it is likely a read error. The rearrangement links TRBV15 to TRBJ1-3; TRBD1 matches at 9 bases. CDR1 and CDR2 from the germline V gene are LNHNV and YYDKDF (reference sequence). This CDR3 has 16 residues. In DNA, the CDR3 is TGTGACACCAGCAGAGATGGTGGGACAGGGAGGAACACCATATATCTT. It is translated as CDTSRDGGTGRNTIYL.

The rearrangement joins TRBV3-1 to TRBJ1-5; tentative D call: TRBD1 (5 bases). CDR3 size: 15 residues. Trimming cost V 0 bases and J 8 bases, with 14 bases left between them. Germline V gene data show CDR1 as LGHDT and CDR2 as YNNKEL (reference sequence). CDR3 sequence reads: CASSQDLTAIEPQHF. CDR3 nucleotides: TGTGCCAGCAGCCAAGATTTGACAGCCATTGAGCCCCAGCATTTT.

This clonotype has only a few counts. This chain links TRBV20-1 with TRBJ2-5; 12 positions agree with TRBD2. The junction had 16 bases not matched to a gene; V was cut back by 3 bases and J by 5 bases. Germline CDR1 and CDR2: DFQATT and SNEGSKA (reference sequence). The CDR3 runs to 18 residues. The CDR3 reads CSASSTSGGGFWDETQYF. The CDR3 nucleotides read TGCAGTGCTAGCTCGACTAGCGGGGGAGGATTTTGGGATGAGACCCAGTACTTC.

This clonotype turned up a few times. The chain uses TRBV7-9 and TRBJ2-7, with 8 bases that match TRBD2. Germline CDR1 SEHNR, CDR2 FQNEAQ (reference sequence). J gave up 4 bases and V 3 bases, and 5 bases lay outside the gene matches. This CDR3 comprises 14 residues. CDR3 residues: CASSFGGGSYEQYF. The CDR3 DNA reads TGTGCCAGCAGCTTTGGCGGGGGGTCATACGAGCAGTACTTC.

This clonotype was seen repeatedly, ten times or more. The chain has TRBV12-3 or TRBV12-4 and TRBJ2-3, with unresolved D. V dropped 8 bases and J dropped 2 bases, with 14 bases sitting between them. There are 14 residues in the CDR3. CDR3 in amino acids: CASRSDQATDTQYF. The CDR3 nucleotides read TGTGCCAGCCGTTCGGACCAAGCCACAGATACGCAGTATTTT.

This clonotype showed up many times. The chain joins TRBV7-2 to TRBJ1-1; 7 nucleotides match TRBD1. The CDR3 contains 15 residues. With V trimmed by 3 bases and J by 1 base, 5 bases remained unmatched. Germline assignment: CDR1 SGHTA and CDR2 FQGNSA. CDR3 bases: TGTGCCAGCAGCTTTGGGACAGCAACGAACACTGAAGCTTTCTTT. Its translation is CASSFGTATNTEAFF.

In this sample, this clonotype turned up a few times. V gene TRBV5-5 combines with J gene TRBJ2-1, with TRBD2 identical over 8 bases. The V gene end was trimmed by 4 bases and the J gene end by 8 bases; junction bases not matched to a gene: 5. Per germline, CDR1 SGHKS and CDR2 YYEKEE (reference sequence). The CDR3 runs 13 residues. CDR3 sequence reads: CASSGGLGHEQFF. In DNA form, the CDR3 reads TGTGCCAGCAGCGGGGGACTAGGCCATGAGCAGTTCTTC.

Ten or more counts support this clonotype. The V gene is TRBV7-2, the J gene TRBJ1-3, with unresolved D. Trimming left V 1 base short and J 9 bases short, with 10 bases between. Looked up from germline, CDR1 is SGHTA and CDR2 is FQGNSA. This CDR3 region has 13 residues. Here the CDR3 reads CASSLVGRSTIYF. The CDR3 DNA is TGTGCCAGCAGCTTAGTAGGCCGAAGCACCATATATTTT.

This clonotype has just a few counts. The DNA for the CDR3 is TGTGCCAGCAGCTTTCCACCGGGAGGGCGTGGAGATACGCAGTATTTT. This codes for CASSFPPGGRGDTQYF. The chain links TRBV11-1 to TRBJ2-3; 8 bases are a match to TRBD2. V shed 3 bases and J 5 bases; nucleotides not matched to a gene: 10. The CDR3 is made up of 16 amino acids. CDR1 is SGHAT, CDR2 FQDESV, per germline (reference sequence).

The J gene is TRBJ1-5, the V gene TRBV28; D remains ambiguous. Germline V gene data show CDR1 as MDHEN and CDR2 as SYDVKM. V was pared by 5 bases and J by 0 bases, with 8 bases between. The length of the CDR3 is 14 residues. CDR3 in amino acids: CASSPYNSNQPQHF. The CDR3 DNA follows: TGTGCCAGCAGTCCATACAATAGCAATCAGCCCCAGCATTTT.

CDR3 nucleotides: TGTGCCAGCAGCTCACGGGCCGGGCAAGAGACCCAGTACTTC. Translating gives CASSSRAGQETQYF. The chain uses TRBV5-4 and TRBJ2-5, with unresolved D. CDR1 and CDR2 from the germline V gene are SGHNT and YYREEE (reference sequence). The CDR3 contains 14 residues. Trimming left V 3 bases short and J 2 bases short, with 11 bases between.

This clonotype appeared many times. The chain employs TRBV7-2 and TRBJ2-2; 12 positions agree with TRBD2. Germline V CDR1 and CDR2: SGHTA, FQGNSA. V shed 5 bases, J shed 6 bases, and the junction held 7 bases outside the gene matches. CDR3 size: 16 residues. Written as DNA, the CDR3 is TGTGCCAGCAGCCCCCGACTAGCGGGGGTTGCCGGGGAGCTGTTTTTT. Residues: CASSPRLAGVAGELFF. Supplemented by reference TRBV7-2 and TRBJ2-2, the full variable domain reads GAGVSQSPSNKVTEKGKDVELRCDPISGHTALYWYRQSLGQGLEFLIYFQGNSAPDKSGLPSDRFSAERTGGSVSTLTIQRTQQEDSAVYLCASSPRLAGVAGELFFGEGSRLTVL.

The chain links TRBV5-5 to TRBJ2-7; 9 nucleotides match TRBD1. CDR1 is SGHKS and CDR2 is YYEKEE in the germline V gene (reference sequence). Trimming at V came to 0 bases and at J to 2 bases, leaving 6 bases not matched to a gene. The CDR3 has 16 residues. This CDR3 is CASSLGWDRATYEQYF. The CDR3 DNA sequence: TGTGCCAGCAGCTTGGGATGGGACAGGGCGACCTACGAGCAGTACTTC.